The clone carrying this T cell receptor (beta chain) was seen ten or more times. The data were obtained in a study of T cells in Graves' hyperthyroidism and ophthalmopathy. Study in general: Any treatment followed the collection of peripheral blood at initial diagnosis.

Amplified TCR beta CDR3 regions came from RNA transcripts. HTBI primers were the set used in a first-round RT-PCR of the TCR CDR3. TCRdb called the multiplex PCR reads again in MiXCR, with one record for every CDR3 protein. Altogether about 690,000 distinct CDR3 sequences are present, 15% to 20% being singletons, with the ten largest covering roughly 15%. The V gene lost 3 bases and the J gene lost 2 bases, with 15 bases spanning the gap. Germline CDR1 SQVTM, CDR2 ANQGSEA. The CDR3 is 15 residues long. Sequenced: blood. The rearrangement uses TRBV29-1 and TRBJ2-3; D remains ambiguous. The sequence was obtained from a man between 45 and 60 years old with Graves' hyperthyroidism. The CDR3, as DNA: TGCAGCGTTGATAAAGGCAGCCTTACCACAGATACGCAGTATTTT. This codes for CSVDKGSLTTDTQYF.